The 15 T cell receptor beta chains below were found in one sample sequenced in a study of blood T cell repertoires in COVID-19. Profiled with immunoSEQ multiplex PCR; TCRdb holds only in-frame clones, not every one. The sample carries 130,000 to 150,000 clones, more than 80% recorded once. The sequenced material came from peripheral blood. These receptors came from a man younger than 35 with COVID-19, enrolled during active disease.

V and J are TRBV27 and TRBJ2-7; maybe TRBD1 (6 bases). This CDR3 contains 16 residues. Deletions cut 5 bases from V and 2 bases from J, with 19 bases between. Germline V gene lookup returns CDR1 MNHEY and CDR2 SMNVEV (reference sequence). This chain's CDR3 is CASSPNSWTATYEQYF. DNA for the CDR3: TGTGCCAGCAGTCCCAATTCATGGACAGCCACCTACGAGCAGTACTTC.

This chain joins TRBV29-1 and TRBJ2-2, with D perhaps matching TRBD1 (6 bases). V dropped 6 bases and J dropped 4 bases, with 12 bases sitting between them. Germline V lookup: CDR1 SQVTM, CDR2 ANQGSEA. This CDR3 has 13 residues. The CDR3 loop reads CSVLDRRTGELFF. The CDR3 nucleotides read TGCAGCGTCCTAGACAGGCGCACCGGGGAGCTGTTTTTT.

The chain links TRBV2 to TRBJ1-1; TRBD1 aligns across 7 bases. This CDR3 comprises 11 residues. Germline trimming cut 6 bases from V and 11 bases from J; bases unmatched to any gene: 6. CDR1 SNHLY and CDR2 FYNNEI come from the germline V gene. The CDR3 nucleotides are TGTGCCAGCAGACAGGGGTTGGATGCTTTCTTT. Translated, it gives CASRQGLDAFF.

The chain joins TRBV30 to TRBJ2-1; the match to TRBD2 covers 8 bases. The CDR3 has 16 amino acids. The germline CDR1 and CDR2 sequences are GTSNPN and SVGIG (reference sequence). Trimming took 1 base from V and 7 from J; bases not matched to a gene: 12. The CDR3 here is CAWSGSAGGLRNEQFF. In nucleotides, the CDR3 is TGTGCCTGGAGTGGGTCCGCGGGAGGTCTCAGGAATGAGCAGTTCTTC.

The CDR3 region is CASSLGPHLRGLDGNEQFF. The DNA of the CDR3 is TGTGCCAGCAGCTTGGGCCCTCATCTTCGAGGACTAGATGGGAATGAGCAGTTCTTC. V is TRBV5-4 and J is TRBJ2-1; 7 nucleotides line up with TRBD2. Germline V gene lookup returns CDR1 SGHNT and CDR2 YYREEE (reference sequence). The CDR3 consists of 19 residues. V trimming: 0 bases; J trimming: 7 bases; junction bases outside the gene matches: 19. The whole variable domain, remainder taken from reference TRBV5-4 and TRBJ2-1, is ETGVTQSPTHLIKTRGQQVTLRCSSQSGHNTVSWYQQALGQGPQFIFQYYREEENGRGNFPPRFSGLQFPNYSSELNVNALELDDSALYLCASSLGPHLRGLDGNEQFFGPGTRLTVL.

The CDR3 here is CASSLGREKLFF. CDR3 nucleotide sequence: TGTGCCAGCAGCTTAGGCCGGGAAAAACTGTTTTTT. The chain uses TRBV13 and TRBJ1-4, with unresolved D. Germline V gene data show CDR1 as PRHDT and CDR2 as FYEKMQ (reference sequence). This CDR3 region has 12 residues. Trimming left V 0 bases short and J 8 bases short, with 4 bases between.

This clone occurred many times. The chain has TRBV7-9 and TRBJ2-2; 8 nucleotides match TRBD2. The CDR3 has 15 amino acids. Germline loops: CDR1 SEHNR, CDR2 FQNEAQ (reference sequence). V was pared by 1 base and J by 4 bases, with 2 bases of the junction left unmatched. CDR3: CASSLDREGTGELFF. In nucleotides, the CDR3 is TGTGCCAGCAGCTTAGATCGGGAGGGCACCGGGGAGCTGTTTTTT.

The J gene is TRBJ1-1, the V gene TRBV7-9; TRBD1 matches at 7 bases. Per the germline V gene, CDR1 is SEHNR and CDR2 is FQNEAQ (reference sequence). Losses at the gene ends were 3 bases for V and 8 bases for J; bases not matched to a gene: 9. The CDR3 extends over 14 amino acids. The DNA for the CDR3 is TGTGCCAGCAGCTTGCAGGGGGTAATGGAGGAAGCTTTCTTT. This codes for CASSLQGVMEEAFF.

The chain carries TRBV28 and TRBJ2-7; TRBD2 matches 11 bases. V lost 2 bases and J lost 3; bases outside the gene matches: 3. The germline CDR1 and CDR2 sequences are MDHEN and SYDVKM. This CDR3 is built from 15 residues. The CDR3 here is CASSLMGLADYEQYF. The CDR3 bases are TGTGCCAGCAGTTTAATGGGACTAGCGGACTACGAGCAGTACTTC.

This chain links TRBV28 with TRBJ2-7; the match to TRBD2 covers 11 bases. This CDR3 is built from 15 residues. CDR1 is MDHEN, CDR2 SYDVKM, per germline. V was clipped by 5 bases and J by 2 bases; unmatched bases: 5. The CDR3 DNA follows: TGTGCCAGCAGTGAACTAGCGGGAGACCCCTACGAGCAGTACTTC. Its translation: CASSELAGDPYEQYF.

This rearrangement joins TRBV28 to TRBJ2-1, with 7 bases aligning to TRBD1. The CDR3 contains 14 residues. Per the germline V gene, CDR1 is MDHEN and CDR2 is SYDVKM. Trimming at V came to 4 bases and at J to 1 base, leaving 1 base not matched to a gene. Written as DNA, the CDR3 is TGTGCCAGCAGTTCGGGACAGTCCTACAATGAGCAGTTCTTC. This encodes CASSSGQSYNEQFF.

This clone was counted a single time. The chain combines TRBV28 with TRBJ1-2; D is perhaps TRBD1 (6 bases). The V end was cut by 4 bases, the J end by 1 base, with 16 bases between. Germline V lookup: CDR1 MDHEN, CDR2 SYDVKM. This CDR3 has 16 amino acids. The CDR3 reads CASSSPGARVNYGYTF. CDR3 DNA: TGTGCCAGCAGTTCCCCAGGGGCGCGGGTTAACTATGGCTACACCTTC.

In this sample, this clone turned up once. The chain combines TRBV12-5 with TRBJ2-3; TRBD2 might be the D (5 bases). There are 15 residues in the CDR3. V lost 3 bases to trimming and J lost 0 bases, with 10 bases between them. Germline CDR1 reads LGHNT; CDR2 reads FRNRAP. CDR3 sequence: CASGFGGGSTDTQYF. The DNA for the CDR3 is TGTGCTAGTGGTTTCGGAGGCGGGAGCACAGATACGCAGTATTTT. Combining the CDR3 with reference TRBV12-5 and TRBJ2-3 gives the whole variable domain DARVTQTPRHKVTEMGQEVTMRCQPILGHNTVFWYRQTMMQGLELLAYFRNRAPLDDSGMPKDRFSAEMPDATLATLKIQPSEPRDSAVYFCASGFGGGSTDTQYFGPGTRLTVL.

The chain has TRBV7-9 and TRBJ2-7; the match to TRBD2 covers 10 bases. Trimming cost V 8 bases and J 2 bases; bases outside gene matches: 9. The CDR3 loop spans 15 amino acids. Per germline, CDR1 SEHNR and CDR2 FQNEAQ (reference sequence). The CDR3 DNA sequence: TGTGCCAGCCAATTCCTTGGACTAGCGGCCTACGAGCAGTACTTC. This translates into CASQFLGLAAYEQYF.

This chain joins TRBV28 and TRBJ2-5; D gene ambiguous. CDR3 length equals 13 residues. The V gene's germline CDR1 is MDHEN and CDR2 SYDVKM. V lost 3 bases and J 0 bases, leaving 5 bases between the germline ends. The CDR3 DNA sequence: TGTGCCAGCAGTTTCGGGTACCAAGAGACCCAGTACTTC. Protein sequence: CASSFGYQETQYF.